This T cell receptor beta chain was obtained from a study of cytomegalovirus exposure and HLA in healthy donors (dated by TCRdb to the late 2010s). Regarding the research as a whole: An earlier analysis of about 560 of the donors reported roughly 300 Gb of sequence data and 95 million to 130 million unique TCR beta sequences obtained from about 200 million T cells. To study patterns of TCR occurrence, a later analysis re-analyzed previously published TCR beta repertoires from around 700 donors and added high-resolution HLA genotyping. A later genetic analysis took genome-wide SNP genotypes for about 55% of the 666 donors and used that subset as a discovery cohort. The T cell repertoires of roughly 660 subjects were profiled by immunosequencing and related to cytomegalovirus serostatus. An earlier analysis of 587 of the donors applied high-throughput TCR beta sequencing to assess whether each TCR beta V gene segment acted as functional or pseudogenic. Donor age, sex, ethnicity and CMV serostatus were compiled together with the repertoire data. In addition to the first cohort of roughly 700 subjects, a separate validation cohort of over 90 different subjects was used. Every repertoire in the discovery cohort had been generated on one and the same sequencing platform. In the later analysis, no new phenotypic data were used to find candidate immune exposures; instead, reliance was placed on TCR beta sequences and their occurrence across donors. High-throughput TCR immunosequencing, statistical association of individual TCRs with disease status, and machine learning were combined to predict cytomegalovirus infection status. The study aimed to test whether cataloging public T cell receptors could reveal signatures of past pathogen exposure. Across around 400 genotyped donors of the cohort, an average of approximately 240,000 unique TCR beta nucleotide sequences per donor were sequenced, and 15% to 20% of those sequences were non-productive. About 320 gigabases of sequencing data and 70 million to 85 million unique TCR sequences were included in an early release covering 550 to 650 HLA-typed donors. The number of donors typed differed by locus, with roughly 620-630 for A, B, C, DRB1 and DQB1, 522 for DQA1, 606 for DPA1, and roughly 450 for DPB1. Roughly 5 DR-DQ haplotypes were treated as single units for association and clustering because of strong linkage in the cohort. Of the roughly 400 genotyped donors, roughly 80% fell in the genetic ancestry cluster associated with self-reported Caucasian donors. Class I and class II HLA loci were covered by the typing at four-digit resolution. The paper as a whole reports these results and caveats: The cohort was sequenced for TCR beta chains only, and without alpha or paired-chain data the features that could be detected were limited. In a later genetic analysis, a missense DCLRE1C variant was associated with V-gene and J-gene trimming of TCR beta chains, and the association was replicated in an independent cohort. Linkage disequilibrium might explain the correlated functional status among segregating V segments, but an unknown experimental factor could not be excluded. In vitro tests confirmed that a few of the cytomegalovirus-associated TCR beta chains recognize cytomegalovirus antigens. Compared with equally common non-associated chains, HLA-associated TCR beta chains in a later analysis were more clonally expanded and had lower generation probabilities. In an earlier analysis of fewer than 750 of the donors, most TCR beta V segments were observed in productive rearrangements about 90% or about 30% of the time, broadly matching IMGT annotations. Because HLA typing was unavailable for some donors at each locus, only the typed subset was used in association tests. In a later analysis, the rate of TCR association differed among HLA loci, with DRB1 alleles having the most associated TCRs and HLA-C alleles having the fewest. According to the authors, the approach could potentially be generalized to other disease states and immunological phenotypes. The study listed 164 TCR beta chains as associated with cytomegalovirus. Assigning TCR associations to individual alleles was difficult when HLA alleles, especially DR and DQ, strongly co-occurred. The earlier analysis of some 540 of the donors excluded seventeen rarely observed V segments, including chromosome 9 orphons, because counts were too low. A later analysis associated about 17,000 TCR beta sequences with specific HLA alleles at a false discovery rate of 0.05. In both the original and validation cohorts, the classifier was reported to diagnose cytomegalovirus status with high specificity and sensitivity. A cluster of highly shared sequence variants was judged likely to represent a technical artifact of the sequencing pipeline. According to a later analysis, parvovirus B19, influenza, CMV and Epstein-Barr virus appeared linked to several top co-occurrence clusters. In a later genetic analysis, fewer N-insertions in productive TCRs were reported among donors in an Asian-associated ancestry cluster than the roughly 700-donor mean. The only immune exposure information available for the cohort was CMV serostatus. Some IMGT-functional V segments, including TRBV6-2 and TRBV6-3, could not be told apart with the 87-base-pair reads, so those segments were excluded. In a later analysis, most CMV-associated TCR beta chains were found to appear HLA-restricted, with HLA associations seemingly driven largely by CMV exposure. A further reported finding was that TCR beta sequences accurately predicted the HLA-A and HLA-B alleles for most subjects in the first cohort. Presence/absence analyses assumed roughly uniform sequencing depth across donors, an assumption that may not hold. While some public TCRs were present in many individuals, most TCR sequences turned up only very rarely across donors.

The library was generated by the immunoSEQ multiplex PCR assay. The multiplex PCR relied on a mix of 60 forward primers for TCR Vbeta segments and 13 reverse primers for TCR Jbeta segments. A multiplex PCR assay on genomic DNA amplified the CDR3 region of rearranged TCR beta genes. On the Illumina HiSeq System, the amplified TCR beta libraries were sequenced as 87-base-pair reads. Regarding the original processing steps: A later analysis tallied approximately 87 million unique TCR beta chains across the 640 or so repertoires, and around 10 million of those chains were shared by two or more donors. A nearest-neighbor algorithm error-corrected the raw reads and collapsed the reads into unique sequences, merging closely related sequences to remove PCR and sequencing errors. Alignment of CDR3 sequences to IMGT reference sequences was used to assign V, D and J gene segments. Each retained sequence needed at least a six-nucleotide match to both a V gene segment and a J gene segment. A rearrangement counted as productive if the CDR3 had no stop codons and remained in frame with V and J, and every other rearrangement counted as non-productive. CDR3 was defined by IMGT convention, running from the second conserved V-encoded cysteine to the conserved J-encoded phenylalanine. The earlier analysis of fewer than 700 of the donors excluded sequences that lacked an unambiguous match to a single V gene segment. An earlier analysis of roughly 590 of the donors called V segments functional above 56.7% productive rearrangements and segregating when the between-donor standard deviation exceeded 5%. A statistical classification framework was developed to diagnose cytomegalovirus status using the catalog of TCR beta chain sequences. V and J gene assignment, in a later analysis, came from comparing TCR nucleotide sequences with IMGT/GENE-DB human TR gene sequences. The TCRdist pipeline was used in a later analysis to assign CDR3 sequences and most-parsimonious VDJ recombination scenarios. In a later analysis, every TCR beta chain was defined by the combination of its CDR3 amino acid sequence and its V-gene family, and reads without a unique V-gene family were dropped. A later analysis removed several hundred highly shared, low-generation-probability nucleotide sequences to deal with suspected cross-contamination and a sequencing artifact. In a later analysis, a clonal expansion index was calculated for each public chain from normalized within-repertoire ranks of inferred template counts. In a later analysis, generation probabilities were computed using a VDJ recombination model fitted to out-of-frame rearrangements, and the results were checked against IGoR. A later analysis scored TCR-TCR, TCR-HLA and TCR-CMV co-occurrence with hypergeometric tests, applying a repertoire-size bias correction to TCR pairs. To estimate false discovery rates, a later analysis permuted the HLA or CMV assignments 20 times. In a later analysis, co-occurring TCRs were grouped with DBSCAN, and TCRdist sequence similarity was added when clustering was performed within HLA-allele-positive subsets. Co-occurrence clustering excluded repertoires with fewer than 30,000 or more than 120,000 public chains, plus five with anomalous nucleotide sharing. TCRdb provides this immuneACCESS table in a form limited to in-frame rearrangements. Some clones are lacking; in checked studies, under half of them reflect an unresolved V gene, and why the rest are absent is not known. That table is the source of V, J and clone size, and D and trimming were worked out from the DNA. This sample has around 180,000 clones in its table, and around 80% of those were observed once. Around 0.99% of the sample is held by the ten biggest clonotypes.

About this clone: The clone's antigen remains unknown. Base qualities are not recorded, but no much larger clone differs from it by a single base.

CDR1 and CDR2 are drawn from the germline V gene: LGHNA, YSLEER. The CDR3, cysteine through phenylalanine, is 16 amino acids long. Only the CDR3 region is kept as DNA, spanning 48 bases read in frame from base 1. V loses 0 bases of germline sequence and J loses 8 bases, and the interval between the two ends is 18 bases. In total, approximately 690 healthy bone marrow donors made up the cohort. At the time of sampling, all cohort members were nominally healthy, though unrecorded immune exposures were likely present. The donor was CMV seronegative and was included in the group of a few hundred seronegative cohort members. A peripheral blood sample was collected from each donor, and TCR beta sequencing was performed on peripheral blood mononuclear cells. Genomic DNA was extracted from the blood cell samples with the Qiagen DNeasy Blood Extraction Kit.

Sequenced material: PBMCs. This chain joins TRBV4-3 to TRBJ2-3; D gene: possibly TRBD1, on 7 matching bases. The sequence derives from a woman in her 40s in good health and CMV-seronegative. The DNA sequence follows: TGCGCCAGCAGCCAAGAACCCAGGGGGGTTCTGGTTACGCAGTATTTT. It translates as CASSQEPRGVLVTQYF.